This TCR beta chain is from a study of graft-versus-host responses after intestinal transplantation. Study as a whole: Recipients were all induced with anti-thymocyte globulin, then given tacrolimus and steroids for approximately 3 years. Findings and limits, study-wide: Allografts carried high graft-versus-host to host-versus-graft clonal ratios in patients having graft-donor T cell macrochimerism. The marrow of recipients harbored GvH clones, and ileum or blood showed some of them first. An association linked early post-transplant HvG declines with peak circulating GvH clone levels.

For this clone: Its cognate antigen is unknown.

TCRdb's copy holds only in-frame clones and misses some; the assay was immunoSEQ multiplex PCR. The repertoire holds about 90,000 clones, with approximately 90% as singletons. The input for sequencing was unstimulated CD4+ T cells sorted from spleen or lymph node cells, taken before transplant. This TCR derives from a human donor who was the organ donor for an intestinal transplant.

The chain's CDR3 is CASSWSGGGPTDTQYF. CDR3 DNA: TGTGCCAGCAGCTGGTCTGGCGGGGGTCCCACTGATACGCAGTATTTT. The gene calls are TRBV11-2 and TRBJ2-3, with 7 bases identical to TRBD2. This CDR3 comprises 16 residues. CDR1 SGHAT and CDR2 FQNNGV come from the germline V gene. The J segment lost 6 bases and the V segment lost 4 bases, leaving 13 bases of the junction unmatched.